This paragraph reports one T cell receptor (beta chain). Using immunoSEQ multiplex PCR, the repertoire was profiled, and TCRdb retains in-frame clones only, with some absent. The table includes around 39,000 clones, approximately 95% detected once. Germline V lookup: CDR1 MNHEY, CDR2 SMNVEV (reference sequence). V trimming: 4 bases; J trimming: 8 bases; junction bases outside the gene matches: 12. The CDR3 runs 16 residues. This specimen belongs to a study of graft-versus-host responses after intestinal transplantation. The sequencing used PBMCs, collected approximately 100 weeks after intestinal transplantation. The receptor was isolated from a human patient who received an intestinal transplant, so some T cells may come from the graft donor. The chain links TRBV27 to TRBJ1-4, with TRBD1 matching 8 bases. In DNA, the CDR3 is TGTGCCAGCAGTTCCCTGCAGACAGGGGAAAGAGAAAAACTGTTTTTT. It encodes CASSSLQTGEREKLFF.